One TCR beta chain is described in this entry. This entry comes from a study of blood T cell repertoires in COVID-19. Study context: Donors in the United States, Italy and Spain gave samples during acute or convalescent COVID-19. Sources were T cells, B-cell-depleted T cells, or PBMCs; the material itself was cDNA or gDNA.

Per the original data handling: Amplified reference gene primers provided the basis for estimating nucleated cell counts. Sequencing used immunoSEQ multiplex PCR; TCRdb keeps in-frame clones, though not all of them. The V and J calls and clone size are taken from that table; D and trimming were inferred from the DNA. This table has over 110,000 clones, approximately 88% appearing once. This CDR3 is built from 15 residues. Germline V lookup: CDR1 LGHDT, CDR2 YNNKEL (reference sequence). The ends lost 3 bases at V and 5 bases at J; junction bases unmatched: 3. The J gene is TRBJ2-3, the V gene TRBV3-1 (or the pseudogene TRBV3-2); 12 nucleotides agree with TRBD2. The TCR comes from a human donor in a cohort sampled during active COVID-19. The sequenced sample was peripheral blood. DNA of the CDR3: TGTGCCAGCAGCCATACTAGCGGGGGGCGAGATACGCAGTATTTT. It codes for CASSHTSGGRDTQYF.